This is a list of T cell receptor beta chains from one sample in a study of Ad26.COV2.S vaccination and SARS-CoV-2 variants. Clones were read by immunoSEQ multiplex PCR, and TCRdb kept only the in-frame ones, dropping some. The sample holds roughly 400,000 clones, approximately 90% seen once. Sequences were derived from peripheral blood, sampled in a trial of Ad26.COV2.S vaccine versus placebo. These receptors originate from a person between 18 and 65 years old who received the Ad26.COV2.S COVID-19 vaccine or a placebo. The CDR3 runs from the conserved cysteine through the conserved F or W. The order of the fields is CDR3 protein, CDR3 DNA, D gene, J gene, V gene, clone size. The D gene is left open where the match is weak. Expanded clones are given a class, and other clones once, few, many or no size at all.

CATSRDQSTVLYGYTF	TGTGCCACCAGCAGAGATCAGAGTACAGTCCTCTATGGCTACACCTTC	NA	TRBJ1-2	TRBV15	NA
CASSLDFNSGNTIYF	TGTGCCAGCAGCTTAGACTTCAACTCTGGAAACACCATATATTTT	NA	TRBJ1-3	TRBV7-2	NA
CASSQDEAGFNYGYTF	TGCGCCAGCAGCCAAGATGAGGCAGGGTTTAACTATGGCTACACCTTC	NA	TRBJ1-2	TRBV4-3	NA
CASFPGQGKTYNEQFF	TGCGCCAGCTTCCCCGGACAAGGGAAAACTTACAATGAGCAGTTCTTC	NA	TRBJ2-1	TRBV4-1	NA
CASSVEGHPSGNTIYF	TGTGCCAGCAGCGTAGAAGGACACCCTTCTGGAAACACCATATATTTT	NA	TRBJ1-3	TRBV9	once
CASSRQIRGEQYF	TGTGCCAGCAGCCGCCAGATCAGGGGCGAGCAGTACTTC	NA	TRBJ2-7	TRBV12-3/TRBV12-4	NA
CASSPSFWESYEQYF	TGCGCCAGCAGCCCATCTTTTTGGGAGTCCTACGAGCAGTACTTC	NA	TRBJ2-7	TRBV4-3	once
CASSDRGGSAFF	TGTGCCAGCAGCGACAGGGGAGGGTCAGCTTTCTTT	TRBD1	TRBJ1-1	TRBV7-9	NA
CASSRDRGNNEQFF	TGTGCCAGCAGCAGAGACAGGGGGAACAATGAGCAGTTCTTC	TRBD1	TRBJ2-1	TRBV7-9	NA
CASSQDRLGLVYGYTF	TGCGCCAGCAGCCAAGATCGGTTGGGGCTGGTCTATGGCTACACCTTC	NA	TRBJ1-2	TRBV4-1	NA
CASSEEVASGGSSSYEQYF	TGTGCCAGCAGTGAAGAAGTTGCTAGCGGGGGCAGTAGCTCCTACGAGCAGTACTTC	TRBD2	TRBJ2-7	TRBV2	NA
CASSPRQGAQPQHF	TGTGCCAGCAGCCCCCGACAGGGAGCACAGCCCCAGCATTTT	TRBD1	TRBJ1-5	TRBV7-2	NA
CASSPQGSAATNEKLFF	TGTGCCAGCTCACCACAGGGTTCGGCGGCAACTAATGAAAAACTGTTTTTT	NA	TRBJ1-4	TRBV18	NA
CASSRSVETQYF	TGTGCCAGCAGCCGATCGGTTGAGACCCAGTACTTC	NA	TRBJ2-5	TRBV12-3/TRBV12-4	NA
CASSNWDTEAFF	TGTGCCAGCAGTAACTGGGATACTGAAGCTTTCTTT	NA	TRBJ1-1	TRBV9	few
CASSIGGGDYNEQFF	TGTGCCAGTAGTATAGGAGGGGGGGACTACAATGAGCAGTTCTTC	NA	TRBJ2-1	TRBV19	NA
CASSLGQGGVQGEQYF	TGTGCCAGCAGCTTAGGGCAAGGGGGGGTCCAAGGCGAGCAGTACTTC	NA	TRBJ2-7	TRBV7-2	NA
CASIQSGVNTDTQYF	TGTGCCAGCATACAGAGCGGGGTGAACACAGATACGCAGTATTTT	TRBD2	TRBJ2-3	TRBV2	NA
CSSRNNEQFF	TGTTCTTCCAGAAACAATGAGCAGTTCTTC	NA	TRBJ2-1	TRBV11-2	NA
CASSFRGQGVQPQHF	TGTGCCAGCAGCTTTCGCGGACAGGGCGTTCAGCCCCAGCATTTT	TRBD1	TRBJ1-5	TRBV7-2	NA
CASSPDYSSYEQYF	TGTGCCAGCAGCCCGGACTATAGCTCCTACGAGCAGTACTTC	NA	TRBJ2-7	TRBV7-2	many
CASSHNEYEQYF	TGTGCCAGCAGCCACAATGAATACGAGCAGTACTTC	NA	TRBJ2-7	TRBV7-9	NA